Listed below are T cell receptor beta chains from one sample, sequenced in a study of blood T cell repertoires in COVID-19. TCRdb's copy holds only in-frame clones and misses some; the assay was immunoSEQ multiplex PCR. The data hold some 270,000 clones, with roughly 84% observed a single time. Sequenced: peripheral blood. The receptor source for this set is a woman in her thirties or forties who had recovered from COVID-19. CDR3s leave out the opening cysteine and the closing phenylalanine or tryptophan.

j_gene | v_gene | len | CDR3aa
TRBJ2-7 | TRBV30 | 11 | AWEPGQSYEQY
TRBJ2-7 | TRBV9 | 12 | ASSTTGGSYEQY
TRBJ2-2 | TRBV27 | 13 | ASSTRQGVNGELF
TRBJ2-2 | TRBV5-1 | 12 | ASSLAGGPGELF
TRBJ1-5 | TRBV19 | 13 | ASRLQGYSNQPQH
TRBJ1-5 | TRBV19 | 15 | ASSNGQAGGSNQPQH
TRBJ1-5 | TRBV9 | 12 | ASSPGENNQPQH
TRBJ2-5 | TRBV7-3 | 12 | ASSPTGGGLAQY
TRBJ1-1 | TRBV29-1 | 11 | SVEVTGGTEAF
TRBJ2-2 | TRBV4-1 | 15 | ASSQGTSGANTGELF
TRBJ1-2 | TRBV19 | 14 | ASSSTGQGANYGYT
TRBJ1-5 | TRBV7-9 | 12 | ASSLGVSDQPQH
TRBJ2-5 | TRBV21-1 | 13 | ASTLGTGGQETQY
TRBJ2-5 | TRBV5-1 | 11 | ASSRDPWETQY
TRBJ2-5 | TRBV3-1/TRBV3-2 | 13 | ASSHHGQGMKTQY
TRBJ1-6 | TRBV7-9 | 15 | ASSWGLRRAYNSPLH
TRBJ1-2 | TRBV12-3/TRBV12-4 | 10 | ASSPGVWGYT
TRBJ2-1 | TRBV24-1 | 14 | ATSDAGLHFPNEQF
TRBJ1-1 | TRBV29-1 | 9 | SARGGTEAF
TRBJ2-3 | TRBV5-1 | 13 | ASSLNKGVTDTQY
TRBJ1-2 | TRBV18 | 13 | ASSLRQAGSYGYT
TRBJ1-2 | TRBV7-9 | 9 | AAGQETSYT
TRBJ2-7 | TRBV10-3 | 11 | AISGVQVSEQY
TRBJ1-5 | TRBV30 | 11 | AWSRKGDQPQH
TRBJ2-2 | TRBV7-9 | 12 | ASSFRGSTGELF
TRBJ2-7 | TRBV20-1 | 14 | SASGLADRGGYEQY
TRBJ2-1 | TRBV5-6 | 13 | ASSQPGQGYNEQF
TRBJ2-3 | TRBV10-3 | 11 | AISEGEADTQY
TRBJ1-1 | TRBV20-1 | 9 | SAFVNTEAF
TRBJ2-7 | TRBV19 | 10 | AGTGDSYEQY
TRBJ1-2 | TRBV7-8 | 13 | ASSRRTGSNYGYT
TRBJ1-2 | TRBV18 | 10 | ASNLGGEGYT
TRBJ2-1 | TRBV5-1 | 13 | ASSLIGAGYNEQF
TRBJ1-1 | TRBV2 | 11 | ASTEPDSHEAF
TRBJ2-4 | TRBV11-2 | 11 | ASSLRVGNIQY
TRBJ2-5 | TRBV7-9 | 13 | ASSPDRVQQETQY
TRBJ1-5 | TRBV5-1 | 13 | ASTRRGDSNQPQH
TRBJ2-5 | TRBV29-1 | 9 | SGDRGETQY
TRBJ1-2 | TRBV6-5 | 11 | ASSLQGQGGYT
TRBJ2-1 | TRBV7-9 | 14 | ASSASGERSYNEQF
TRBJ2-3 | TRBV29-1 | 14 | SIEAGTGLFTDTQY
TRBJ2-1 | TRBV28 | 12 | ASSFDGGYNEQF
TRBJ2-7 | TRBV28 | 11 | ASSITGIYEQY
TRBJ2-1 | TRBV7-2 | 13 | ASSLGGPLNNEQF
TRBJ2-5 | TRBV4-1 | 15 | ASSAPVSSGKQETQY
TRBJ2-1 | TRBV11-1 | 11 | ASSSRLGEEQF
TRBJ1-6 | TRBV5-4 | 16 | ASSPGQGAGGYNSPLH
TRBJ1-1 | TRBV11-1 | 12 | ASSLEAPDTLAF
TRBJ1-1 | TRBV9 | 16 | ASSVGGTSFGGNTEAF
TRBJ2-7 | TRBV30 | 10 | AWSVSGGEQY
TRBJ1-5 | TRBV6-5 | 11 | ASSPGLHQPQH
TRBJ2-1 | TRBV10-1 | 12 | ASSESQGYNEQF
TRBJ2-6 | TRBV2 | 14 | ASKGVAVSGANVLT
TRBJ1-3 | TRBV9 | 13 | ASSVEAGLGNTIY
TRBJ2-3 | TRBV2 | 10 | ASSGGGDTQY
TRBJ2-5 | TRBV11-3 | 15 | ASSSRGASGGQETQY
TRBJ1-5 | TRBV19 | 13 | ASKEDRGRDQPQH
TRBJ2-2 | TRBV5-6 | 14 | ASSLGGQLYTGELF
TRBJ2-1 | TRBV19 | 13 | ASSIGLGSYNEQF
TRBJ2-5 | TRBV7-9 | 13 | ASSPPPRVGQTQY